This TCR beta chain was sequenced in a study of OX40 agonist ivuxolimab in advanced cancers. Regarding the study as a whole: Low normalized T-cell clonal expansion was additionally recorded for some nonresponders.

Concerning this clone itself: Antigen specificity is unknown.

This table comes from immunoSEQ multiplex PCR, and its TCRdb copy is limited to in-frame clones, with some not included. Of roughly 60,000 clones listed, roughly 80% were seen once; the top ten hold roughly 2.1%. V lost 0 bases and J lost 4, with 22 bases in between. Per germline, CDR1 SNHLY and CDR2 FYNNEI. CDR3 length equals 19 residues. The source is an adult with an advanced solid tumor such as melanoma, head and neck, liver or kidney cancer. This chain uses TRBV2 with TRBJ2-1; no clear D gene. Sequencing used CD4+ or CD8+ T cells sorted from blood, obtained in a trial of the OX40 agonist ivuxolimab. As DNA, the CDR3 is TGTGCCAGCAGTGAAGCAATATGGTCAGCTACGACGCTTTACAATGAGCAGTTCTTC. It is translated as CASSEAIWSATTLYNEQFF.